This T cell receptor beta chain was found in a study of shared clonotypes between healthy human individuals. Study at large: There were three CD4 naive, three CD4 memory, two CD8 naive and one CD8 memory plates per donor. Study-wide findings and caveats: The study generally estimated greater richness for naive than memory subsets. Rarefaction showed sorted-subset sequencing was incomplete despite large depth.

Worth noting for this clone: Its antigen is not known.

Positive CCR7 selection of CD45RO-negative cells yielded the naive CD8 cells, and terminally differentiated effector memory CD45RA+ cells were excluded. The donor cohort consisted entirely of Caucasian adults residing in Nashville, Tennessee. Using immunoSEQ multiplex PCR, the repertoire was profiled, and TCRdb retains in-frame clones only, with some absent. The sample contains over 2 million clones, about 95% of which appear only once. V was pared by 3 bases and J by 5 bases, with 11 bases of the junction left unmatched. Germline-derived CDR1 and CDR2 are ENHRY and SYGVKD. The CDR3 is 16 amino acids.

This chain uses TRBV10-3 with TRBJ2-7; 9 positions agree with TRBD1. What was sequenced was naive CD8+ T cells sorted from blood. This sequence originates from a man between 18 and 35 years old in good health. Written as DNA, the CDR3 is TGTGCCATCAGTGAAGGTGCGGGGACAGGGATTCACGAGCAGTACTTC. Encoded protein: CAISEGAGTGIHEQYF.